The 18 T cell receptor beta chains reported below all come from one sample, sequenced in a study of T cells in tuberculosis listed by TCRdb under 2018. The method was the immunoSEQ multiplex PCR assay. Held by TCRdb, this immuneACCESS table contains in-frame sequences only and omits some clones. Under half of the omission traces to an unresolved V gene where checked; the cause of the rest is unknown. The sample has over 30,000 clones on record, approximately 94% of them singletons. The top ten clonotypes cover 10% to 12% of the sample. The time point label on this specimen signifies: new active TB diagnosis, blood taken before or within 7 days of starting treatment. The sequencing here drew on PBMCs, taken at tuberculosis diagnosis. All receptors come from an adult with tuberculosis.

V and J are TRBV5-1 and TRBJ1-2; D possibly corresponds to TRBD1 (5 bases). Germline V gives CDR1 SGHRS, CDR2 YFSETQ. V dropped 2 bases and J dropped 8 bases, with 10 bases sitting between them. The CDR3 spans 12 residues. The chain's CDR3 is CASSFYQGGYTF. CDR3 coding DNA: TGCGCCAGCAGCTTCTATCAGGGAGGCTACACCTTC.

V gene TRBV5-6 combines with J gene TRBJ2-7; D might be TRBD2 (7 bases). This CDR3 has 17 residues. V lost 2 bases and J 6 bases, leaving 24 bases between the germline ends. The germline CDR1 and CDR2 sequences are SGHDT and YYEEEE. This chain's CDR3 is CASSLLPQGGGRVEQYF. The CDR3 DNA is TGTGCCAGCAGCTTACTCCCCCAAGGGGGGGGTAGGGTCGAGCAGTACTTC.

This rearrangement joins TRBV18 to TRBJ2-2; D is unclear. CDR3 length: 11 amino acids. The ends were cut back, 6 bases at V and 7 bases at J, with 6 bases in the middle. Germline lookup yields CDR1 KGHSH and CDR2 LQKENI. The CDR3 DNA is TGTGCCAGCTCCTCCGGCGGGGAGCTGTTTTTT. This translates into CASSSGGELFF.

The genes are TRBV11-3 and TRBJ2-3; 7 nucleotides agree with TRBD1. The CDR3 sequence is 15 residues long. Germline V CDR1 and CDR2: SGHNT, YENEEA. After removal of 4 bases from V and 1 base from J, the junction contained 5 bases not matched to a gene. The CDR3 spells CASSSTGQGTDTQYF. DNA of the CDR3: TGTGCCAGCAGCTCAACAGGACAGGGCACAGATACGCAGTATTTT. The complete variable domain, with remaining parts taken from reference TRBV11-3 and TRBJ2-3, reads EAGVVQSPRYKIIEKKQPVAFWCNPISGHNTLYWYLQNLGQGPELLIRYENEEAVDDSQLPKDRFSAERLKGVDSTLKIQPAELGDSAVYLCASSSTGQGTDTQYFGPGTRLTVL.

The chain combines TRBV5-6 with TRBJ1-2, with TRBD1 matching 8 bases. The ends lost 7 bases at V and 4 bases at J; junction bases unmatched: 6. The germline CDR1 and CDR2 sequences are SGHDT and YYEEEE. This CDR3 has 13 residues. CDR3 residues: CASHPGGAYGYTF. As DNA, the CDR3 is TGTGCCAGCCATCCAGGGGGCGCCTATGGCTACACCTTC. Using reference TRBV5-6 and TRBJ1-2 for the parts outside the CDR3, the full variable domain is DAGVTQSPTHLIKTRGQQVTLRCSPKSGHDTVSWYQQALGQGPQFIFQYYEEEERQRGNFPDRFSGHQFPNYSSELNVNALLLGDSALYLCASHPGGAYGYTFGSGTRLTVV.

This clone was detected only once. The chain is built from TRBV2 and TRBJ2-1; 10 nucleotides agree with TRBD2. Germline lookup yields CDR1 SNHLY and CDR2 FYNNEI. Losses at the gene ends were 6 bases for V and 8 bases for J; bases not matched to a gene: 10. The CDR3 runs 15 residues. The CDR3 DNA reads as TGTGCCAGCAGGTCTGCTAGCGGGAGTGGGCATGAGCAGTTCTTC. Its protein product is CASRSASGSGHEQFF. The entire variable domain, with the rest obtained from reference TRBV2 and TRBJ2-1, is as follows: EPEVTQTPSHQVTQMGQEVILRCVPISNHLYFYWYRQILGQKVEFLVSFYNNEISEKSEIFDDQFSVERPDGSNFTLKIRSTKLEDSAMYFCASRSASGSGHEQFFGPGTRLTVL.

V usage is TRBV27 and J usage is TRBJ1-5, with D perhaps TRBD1 (5 bases). Trimming shortened V by 5 bases and J by 6 bases, and 17 bases separated the two germline ends. Germline-derived CDR1 and CDR2 are MNHEY and SMNVEV (reference sequence). This CDR3 comprises 15 residues. The DNA of the CDR3 is TGTGCCAGCAGTCCCTCGGGACTTGGTGTTCAGCCCCAGCATTTT. It yields the protein CASSPSGLGVQPQHF.

This chain uses TRBV5-1 with TRBJ1-4; 7 bases are a match to TRBD1. The CDR3 extends over 14 amino acids. Germline-derived CDR1 and CDR2 are SGHRS and YFSETQ. V shed 4 bases and J 4 bases; nucleotides not matched to a gene: 4. Here the CDR3 reads CASSLGTDNEKLFF. The CDR3 nucleotides are TGCGCCAGCAGCCTCGGGACAGATAATGAAAAACTGTTTTTT.

The J gene is TRBJ1-2, the V gene TRBV5-4; D uncertain. This CDR3 region has 13 residues. Trimming pared 0 bases from V and 6 bases from J, leaving 9 bases between. CDR1 and CDR2 (germline): SGHNT, YYREEE (reference sequence). As DNA, the CDR3 is TGTGCCAGCAGCTTGGAGACTGTTAATGGCTACACCTTC. Protein sequence: CASSLETVNGYTF.

The chain uses TRBV14 and TRBJ1-2, with TRBD1 identical over 7 bases. Trimming removed 4 bases from V and 3 bases from J; junction bases left unmatched: 2. This CDR3 comprises 13 residues. Germline V gives CDR1 SGHDN, CDR2 FVKESK. The CDR3 reads CASSPGTDYGYTF. For the CDR3, the DNA is TGTGCCAGCAGCCCCGGGACAGACTATGGCTACACCTTC.

The rearrangement links TRBV19 to TRBJ1-2; D may be TRBD1 (5 bases). Germline V gives CDR1 LNHDA, CDR2 SQIVND (reference sequence). Between the trimmed V and J ends, which lost 1 base and 4 bases, there was a span of 13 bases. This CDR3 has 15 amino acids. CDR3: CASSIVQGSGYGYTF. CDR3 sequence (DNA): TGTGCCAGTAGTATAGTGCAGGGCAGTGGCTATGGCTACACCTTC.

This chain uses TRBV5-1 with TRBJ2-7; D may be TRBD2 (6 bases). The ends were cut back, 1 base at V and 0 bases at J, with 14 bases in the middle. Looked up from germline, CDR1 is SGHRS and CDR2 is YFSETQ. This CDR3 region has 16 residues. CDR3 DNA: TGCGCCAGCAGCTTGCGGGGCGGGACCGACTCCTACGAGCAGTACTTC. Its translation is CASSLRGGTDSYEQYF.

The rearrangement joins TRBV29-1 to TRBJ2-3; TRBD2 matches 8 bases. The V and J ends lost 5 bases and 2 bases, in that order; junction bases with no gene match: 3. The CDR3 length is 13 residues. Germline lookup yields CDR1 SQVTM and CDR2 ANQGSEA. Written as DNA, the CDR3 is TGCAGCGTTCGGGGGGGCCTCACAGATACGCAGTATTTT. It specifies CSVRGGLTDTQYF.

The CDR3 is CAWSGQLSNQPQHF. CDR3 DNA: TGTGCCTGGAGCGGACAGCTTAGCAATCAGCCCCAGCATTTT. The chain is built from TRBV30 and TRBJ1-5, with D maybe TRBD1 (6 bases). The V and J ends lost 3 bases and 0 bases respectively, with 9 bases between them. Germline assignment: CDR1 GTSNPN and CDR2 SVGIG (reference sequence). The CDR3 totals 14 residues.

V usage is TRBV4-1 and J usage is TRBJ2-7; D not certain. V was clipped by 0 bases and J by 2 bases, with 8 bases between them. From germline, CDR1 is MGHRA and CDR2 YSYEKL. The CDR3 extends over 14 amino acids. The CDR3 spells CASSQEEFPYEQYF. For the CDR3, the DNA is TGCGCCAGCAGCCAAGAGGAGTTCCCCTACGAGCAGTACTTC.

The V and J genes are TRBV9 and TRBJ2-5, with TRBD2 matching over 10 bases. V lost 4 bases and J lost 1; bases outside the gene matches: 13. Germline V gene sequence: CDR1 SGDLS, CDR2 YYNGEE. This CDR3 is built from 18 residues. CDR3: CASSPYEGGLAAQETQYF. DNA of the CDR3: TGTGCCAGCAGCCCTTACGAGGGAGGACTAGCGGCCCAAGAGACCCAGTACTTC.

V is TRBV10-3 and J is TRBJ1-2; D call uncertain. Germline V lookup: CDR1 ENHRY, CDR2 SYGVKD. This CDR3 region has 13 residues. V was pared by 2 bases and J by 1 base, with 5 bases between. CDR3 region: CAISEEGNYGYTF. The CDR3 nucleotides are TGTGCCATCAGTGAGGAGGGTAACTATGGCTACACCTTC.

This clone was detected once. The rearrangement joins TRBV5-6 to TRBJ1-5; possibly TRBD1 for D (5 bases). Trimming shortened V by 3 bases and J by 5 bases, and 6 bases separated the two germline ends. Looked up from germline, CDR1 is SGHDT and CDR2 is YYEEEE. CDR3 length: 12 amino acids. CDR3 DNA sequence: TGTGCCAGCAGCTCCAGGGATCAGCCCCAGCATTTT. It is translated as CASSSRDQPQHF.